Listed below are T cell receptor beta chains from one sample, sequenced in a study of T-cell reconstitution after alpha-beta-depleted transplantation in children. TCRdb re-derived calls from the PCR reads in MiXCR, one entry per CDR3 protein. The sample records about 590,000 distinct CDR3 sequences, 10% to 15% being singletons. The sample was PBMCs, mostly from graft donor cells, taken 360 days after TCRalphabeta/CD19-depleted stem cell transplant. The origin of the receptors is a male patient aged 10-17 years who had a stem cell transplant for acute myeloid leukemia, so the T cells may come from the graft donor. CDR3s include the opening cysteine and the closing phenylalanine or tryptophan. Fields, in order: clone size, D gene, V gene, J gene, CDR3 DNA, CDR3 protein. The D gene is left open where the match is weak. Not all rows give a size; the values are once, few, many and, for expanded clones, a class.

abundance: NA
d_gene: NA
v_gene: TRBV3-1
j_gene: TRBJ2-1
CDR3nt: TGTGCCAGCAGCCGACAAGACGTAAAGCGTAACAATGAGCAGTTCTTC
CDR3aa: CASSRQDVKRNNEQFF

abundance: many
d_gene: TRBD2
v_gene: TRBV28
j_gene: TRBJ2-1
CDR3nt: TGTGCCAGCAGCAGTGAAAGGACTAGCGGGAGGGCCCTCTGGCAGTTCTTC
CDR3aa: CASSSERTSGRALWQFF

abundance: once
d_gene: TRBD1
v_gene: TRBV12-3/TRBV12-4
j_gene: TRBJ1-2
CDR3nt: TGTGCCAGCAGTTTAGGGACAGGGGGCTACACCTTC
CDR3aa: CASSLGTGGYTF

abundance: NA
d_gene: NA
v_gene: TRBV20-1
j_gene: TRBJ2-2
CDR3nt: TGCAGTGCCCAGGGATCCCCTCCCACCGGGGAGCTGTTTTTT
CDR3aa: CSAQGSPPTGELFF

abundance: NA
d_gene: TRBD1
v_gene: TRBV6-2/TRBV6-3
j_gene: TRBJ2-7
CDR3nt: TGTGCCAGCAGACGGGGACAGCTACAAAACTACGAGCAGTACTTC
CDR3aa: CASRRGQLQNYEQYF

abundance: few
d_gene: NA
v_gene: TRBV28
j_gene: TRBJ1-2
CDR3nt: TGTGCCAGCAGTTTTCAGGGGCGGCTTAACTATGGCTACACCTTC
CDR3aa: CASSFQGRLNYGYTF

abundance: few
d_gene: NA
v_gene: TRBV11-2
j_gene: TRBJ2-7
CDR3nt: TGTGCCAGCAGAGGACAGCAACTCTACGAGCAGTACTTC
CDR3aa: CASRGQQLYEQYF

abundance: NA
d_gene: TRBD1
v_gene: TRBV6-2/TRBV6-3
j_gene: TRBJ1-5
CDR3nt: TGTGCCAGCCTCCCAGGGGGGGTCTCCAATCAGCCCCAGCATTTT
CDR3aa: CASLPGGVSNQPQHF

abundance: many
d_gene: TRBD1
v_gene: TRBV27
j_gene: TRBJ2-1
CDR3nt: TGTGCCAGCCGGGACAGAACCTACAATGAGCAGTTCTTC
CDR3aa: CASRDRTYNEQFF

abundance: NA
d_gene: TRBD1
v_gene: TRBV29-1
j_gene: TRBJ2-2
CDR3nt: TGCAGCGTAGCCAAAGACAGGGGGACGAACACCGGGGAGCTGTTTTTT
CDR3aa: CSVAKDRGTNTGELFF

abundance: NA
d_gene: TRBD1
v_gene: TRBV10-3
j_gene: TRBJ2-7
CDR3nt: TGTGCCATCAGTGAGTCGAAAGGGACAGGGGGATCCTACGAGCAGTACTTC
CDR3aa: CAISESKGTGGSYEQYF

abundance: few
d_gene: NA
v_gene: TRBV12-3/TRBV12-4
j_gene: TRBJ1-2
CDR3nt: TGTGCCAGCAGTCCTGGTTCATCCAGCCACTATGGCTACACCTTC
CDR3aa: CASSPGSSSHYGYTF

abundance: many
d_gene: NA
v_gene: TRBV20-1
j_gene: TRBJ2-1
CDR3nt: TGCAGTGCTCCTGACTGGAATGAGCAGTTCTTC
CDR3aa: CSAPDWNEQFF

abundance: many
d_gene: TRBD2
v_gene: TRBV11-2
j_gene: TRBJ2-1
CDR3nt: TGTGCCAGCAGCTTAAGATTCCTAGGGACTAGCGGGAGAATGGATGAGCAGTTCTTC
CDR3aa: CASSLRFLGTSGRMDEQFF

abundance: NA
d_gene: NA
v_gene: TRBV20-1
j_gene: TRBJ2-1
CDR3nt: TGCAGTGCTAGCCCTCCGGGCAATGAGCAGTTCTTC
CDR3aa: CSASPPGNEQFF

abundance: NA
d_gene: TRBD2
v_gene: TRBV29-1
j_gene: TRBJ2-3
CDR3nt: TGCAGCGTTGCCATTGGCGGGGGGCGGGATACGCAGTATTTT
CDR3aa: CSVAIGGGRDTQYF

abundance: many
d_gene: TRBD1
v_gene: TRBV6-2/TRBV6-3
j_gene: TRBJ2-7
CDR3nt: TGTGCCAGCAGCGTTCCTCGGACAGGTTCCTACGAGCAGTACTTC
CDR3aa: CASSVPRTGSYEQYF

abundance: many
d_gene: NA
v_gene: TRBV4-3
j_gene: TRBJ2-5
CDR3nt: TGCGCCAGCAGCCAAGGAGGGGAGTTACAAGAGACCCAGTACTTC
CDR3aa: CASSQGGELQETQYF

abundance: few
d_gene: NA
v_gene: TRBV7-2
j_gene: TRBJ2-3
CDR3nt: TGTGCCAGCAGCTTTGGACTCGGCACAACGGGAAGCGGTACGCAGTATTTT
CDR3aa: CASSFGLGTTGSGTQYF

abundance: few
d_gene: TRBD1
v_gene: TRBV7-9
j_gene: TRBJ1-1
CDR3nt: TGTGCCAGCAGGGACAGGGGGATTGAGACTGAAGCTTTCTTT
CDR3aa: CASRDRGIETEAFF

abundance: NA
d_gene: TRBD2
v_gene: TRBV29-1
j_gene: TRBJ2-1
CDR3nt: TGCAGCGCCCGGTTCCTAGCGGGAAACTACAATGAGCAGTTCTTC
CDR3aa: CSARFLAGNYNEQFF

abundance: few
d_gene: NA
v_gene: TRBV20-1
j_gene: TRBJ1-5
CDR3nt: TGCAGTGCTATAGGGTTTAGCAATCAGCCCCAGCATTTT
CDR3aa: CSAIGFSNQPQHF

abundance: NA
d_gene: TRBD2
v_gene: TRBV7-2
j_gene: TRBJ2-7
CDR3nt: TGTGCCAGCAGCCCGGGACTAACCTCCTACGAGCAGTACTTC
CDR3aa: CASSPGLTSYEQYF

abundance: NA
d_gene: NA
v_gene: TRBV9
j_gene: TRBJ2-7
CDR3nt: TGTGCCAGCAGCCTGACGGCTAGTCGCCACGAGCAGTACTTC
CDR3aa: CASSLTASRHEQYF

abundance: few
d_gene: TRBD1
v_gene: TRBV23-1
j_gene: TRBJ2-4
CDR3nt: TGCGCCAGCAGGACAGGGGATGACATTCAGTACTTC
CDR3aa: CASRTGDDIQYF

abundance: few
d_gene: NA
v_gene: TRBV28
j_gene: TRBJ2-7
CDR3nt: TGTGCCAGCAGTTGGCTTGGCAGCTCCTACGAGCAGTACTTC
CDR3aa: CASSWLGSSYEQYF

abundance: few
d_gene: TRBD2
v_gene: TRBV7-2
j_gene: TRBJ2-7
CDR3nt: TGTGCCAGCAGCTCCCATTGGGGACTAGCGGTGGGCTACGAGCAGTACTTC
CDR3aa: CASSSHWGLAVGYEQYF

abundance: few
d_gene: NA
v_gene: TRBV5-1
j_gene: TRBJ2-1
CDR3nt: TGCGCCAGCAGCTCCGACATGGGGGGAGCGTTTGGGGTCAATGAGCAGTTCTTC
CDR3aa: CASSSDMGGAFGVNEQFF

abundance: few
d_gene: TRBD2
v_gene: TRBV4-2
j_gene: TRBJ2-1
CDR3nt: TGTGCCAGCAGCCACCCCCGCACGGGACTAGCGCGTAATGAGCAGTTCTTC
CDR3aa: CASSHPRTGLARNEQFF

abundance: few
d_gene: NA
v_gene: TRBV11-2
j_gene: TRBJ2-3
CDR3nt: TGTGCCAGCAGCCCCGGTCTCAGTCGAGATACGCAGTATTTT
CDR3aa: CASSPGLSRDTQYF

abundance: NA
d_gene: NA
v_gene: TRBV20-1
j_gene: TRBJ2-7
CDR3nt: TGCAGTGCTCTAACAAACCTGGTCGGACGCCCCTACGAGCAGTACTTC
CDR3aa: CSALTNLVGRPYEQYF

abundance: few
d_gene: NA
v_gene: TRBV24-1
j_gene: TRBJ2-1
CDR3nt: TGTGCCACCAGTATAACTTACAATGAGCAGTTCTTC
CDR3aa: CATSITYNEQFF

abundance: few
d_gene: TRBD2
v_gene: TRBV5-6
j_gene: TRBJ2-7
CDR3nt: TGTGCCAGCAGCTTGTGGGACTATCGGGACGGCTACGAGCAGTACTTC
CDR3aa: CASSLWDYRDGYEQYF

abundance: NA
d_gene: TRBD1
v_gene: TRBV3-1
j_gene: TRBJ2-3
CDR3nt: TGTGCCAGCAGCCTTTCTGTCAGGGGGCGCACAGATACGCAGTATTTT
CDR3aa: CASSLSVRGRTDTQYF

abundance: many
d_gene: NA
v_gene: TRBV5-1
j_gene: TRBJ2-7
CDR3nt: TGCGCCAGCAGCTTGGCCGGTCGGACGACCTACGAGCAGTACTTC
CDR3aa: CASSLAGRTTYEQYF

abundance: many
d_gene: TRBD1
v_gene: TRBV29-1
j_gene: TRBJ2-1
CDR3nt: TGCAGCGCCGGACAGGGGGCTCTGGGCAATGAGCAGTTCTTC
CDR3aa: CSAGQGALGNEQFF

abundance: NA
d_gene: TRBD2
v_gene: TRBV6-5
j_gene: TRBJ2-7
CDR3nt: TGTGCCAGCAGTTACTCGACCGCGGGAGTTTCTTTCGAGCAGTACTTC
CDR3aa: CASSYSTAGVSFEQYF

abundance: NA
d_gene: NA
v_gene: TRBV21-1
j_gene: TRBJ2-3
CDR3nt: TGTGCCAGCGGTTATAACCAGCGGGAAAACACAGATACGCAGTATTTT
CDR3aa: CASGYNQRENTDTQYF

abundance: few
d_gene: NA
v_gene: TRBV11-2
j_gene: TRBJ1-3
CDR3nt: TGTGCCAGCAGCTTCGAGTTTGGCTCTGGAAACACCATATATTTT
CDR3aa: CASSFEFGSGNTIYF

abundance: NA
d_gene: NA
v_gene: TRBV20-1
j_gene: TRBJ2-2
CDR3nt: TGCAGTGCTATCGCAGTGAACACCGGGGAGCTGTTTTTT
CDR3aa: CSAIAVNTGELFF

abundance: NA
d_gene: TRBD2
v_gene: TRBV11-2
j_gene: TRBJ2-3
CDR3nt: TGTGCCAGCAGCTTAGTATCGGGTGGTAGCGGGAGTCCGACAGATACGCAGTATTTT
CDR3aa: CASSLVSGGSGSPTDTQYF